Included here is one T cell receptor (beta chain) sequence, with context. This record belongs to a study of STAT5B mutations in CD4+ large granular lymphocyte leukemia. The V end lost 4 bases, the J end lost 5 bases, and 12 bases lay between the germline ends. The CDR3 is 14 amino acids. The germline V gene has CDR1 MNHNS and CDR2 SASEGT. TCRdb's copy holds only in-frame clones and misses some; the assay was immunoSEQ multiplex PCR. Here the sample spans roughly 48,000 clones, 60% to 75% being singletons. This chain connects TRBV6-1 to TRBJ1-5; D not certain. The TCR sequence derives from a human donor in good health. The sequenced material came from CD4+ T cells from blood buffy coats. CDR3 protein: CASSANPEYQPQHF. The DNA of the CDR3 is TGTGCCAGCAGTGCAAACCCGGAATATCAGCCCCAGCATTTT.